Listed below are T cell receptor beta chains from one sample, sequenced in a study of OX40 agonist ivuxolimab in advanced cancers. Method: immunoSEQ multiplex PCR; TCRdb's copy keeps in-frame clones and lacks some. The sample lists tens of thousands of clones, 70% to 80% occurring once. The sequencing used CD4+ or CD8+ T cells sorted from blood, collected in a trial of the OX40 agonist ivuxolimab. These receptors were obtained from an adult with an advanced solid tumor such as melanoma, head and neck, liver or kidney cancer. CDR3s include the opening cysteine and the closing phenylalanine or tryptophan. The D gene is left open where the match is weak. The size of a clone is reported for some rows only, either as once, few or many, or as a class for expanded clones.

cdr3_length: 15
clone_size: once
v_call: TRBV7-9
d_call: -
j_call: TRBJ2-3
cdr3_aa: CASSSERFIEDTQYF
cdr3_nt: TGTGCCAGCAGCTCAGAGCGATTCATCGAAGATACGCAGTATTTT

cdr3_length: 12
clone_size: -
v_call: TRBV29-1
d_call: -
j_call: TRBJ1-5
cdr3_aa: CSVEDPEGPQHF
cdr3_nt: TGCAGCGTTGAAGATCCAGAGGGGCCCCAGCATTTT

cdr3_length: 15
clone_size: -
v_call: TRBV6-6
d_call: TRBD1
j_call: TRBJ2-7
cdr3_aa: CASSYSGQGFDEQYF
cdr3_nt: TGTGCCAGCAGTTACTCGGGACAGGGTTTCGACGAGCAGTACTTC

cdr3_length: 16
clone_size: -
v_call: TRBV7-6
d_call: TRBD2
j_call: TRBJ2-1
cdr3_aa: CASSFVASGGVDEQFF
cdr3_nt: TGTGCCAGCAGCTTCGTGGCTAGCGGGGGGGTAGATGAGCAGTTCTTC

cdr3_length: 12
clone_size: -
v_call: TRBV5-6
d_call: -
j_call: TRBJ1-2
cdr3_aa: CASSLAEYGYTF
cdr3_nt: TGTGCCAGCAGCTTGGCGGAGTATGGCTACACCTTC

cdr3_length: 14
clone_size: -
v_call: TRBV9
d_call: -
j_call: TRBJ2-5
cdr3_aa: CASNGGASQETQYF
cdr3_nt: TGTGCCAGCAATGGAGGCGCATCTCAAGAGACCCAGTACTTC

cdr3_length: 13
clone_size: -
v_call: TRBV7-2
d_call: -
j_call: TRBJ2-7
cdr3_aa: CASSLAGDREQYF
cdr3_nt: TGTGCCAGCAGCTTAGCAGGGGACCGCGAGCAGTACTTC

cdr3_length: 12
clone_size: -
v_call: TRBV12-5
d_call: -
j_call: TRBJ1-1
cdr3_aa: CASGLVRTEAFF
cdr3_nt: TGTGCTAGTGGTTTGGTACGGACTGAAGCTTTCTTT

cdr3_length: 17
clone_size: few
v_call: TRBV5-4
d_call: TRBD1
j_call: TRBJ1-2
cdr3_aa: CASSLPELTGGRGGYTF
cdr3_nt: TGTGCCAGCAGCTTGCCGGAGTTGACAGGGGGCCGGGGTGGCTACACCTTC

cdr3_length: 14
clone_size: -
v_call: TRBV7-9
d_call: TRBD2
j_call: TRBJ2-7
cdr3_aa: CASSSGLAAYEQYF
cdr3_nt: TGTGCCAGCAGCTCAGGACTAGCGGCCTACGAGCAGTACTTC

cdr3_length: 16
clone_size: once
v_call: TRBV11-2
d_call: TRBD1
j_call: TRBJ1-2
cdr3_aa: CASSLGQGANIIGYTF
cdr3_nt: TGTGCCAGCAGCTTAGGGCAGGGGGCGAATATTATTGGCTACACCTTC

cdr3_length: 18
clone_size: -
v_call: TRBV5-1
d_call: TRBD2
j_call: TRBJ2-7
cdr3_aa: CASSLVPGILAPGGEQYF
cdr3_nt: TGCGCCAGCAGCTTGGTACCCGGGATTCTAGCTCCCGGGGGGGAGCAGTACTTC

cdr3_length: 12
clone_size: -
v_call: TRBV6-6
d_call: -
j_call: TRBJ2-7
cdr3_aa: CASSYPGYEQYF
cdr3_nt: TGTGCCAGCAGTTACCCGGGCTACGAGCAGTACTTC

cdr3_length: 11
clone_size: -
v_call: TRBV4-1
d_call: -
j_call: TRBJ2-3
cdr3_aa: CASSQLDTQYF
cdr3_nt: TGCGCCAGCAGCCAGTTGGATACGCAGTATTTT

cdr3_length: 13
clone_size: -
v_call: TRBV7-8
d_call: TRBD1
j_call: TRBJ2-7
cdr3_aa: CASSRTGGYEQYF
cdr3_nt: TGTGCCAGCAGCCGGACAGGGGGTTACGAGCAGTACTTC

cdr3_length: 14
clone_size: -
v_call: TRBV9
d_call: TRBD2
j_call: TRBJ2-3
cdr3_aa: CASSVAGGADTQYF
cdr3_nt: TGTGCCAGCAGCGTAGCGGGAGGGGCAGATACGCAGTATTTT

cdr3_length: 14
clone_size: -
v_call: TRBV2
d_call: TRBD2
j_call: TRBJ2-3
cdr3_aa: CASRASGSSDTQYF
cdr3_nt: TGTGCCAGCAGAGCTAGCGGGAGTTCAGATACGCAGTATTTT

cdr3_length: 16
clone_size: -
v_call: TRBV2
d_call: TRBD1
j_call: TRBJ2-7
cdr3_aa: CASRGDLDRVGDEQYF
cdr3_nt: TGTGCCAGCAGAGGAGATTTGGACAGGGTGGGGGACGAGCAGTACTTC

cdr3_length: 13
clone_size: -
v_call: TRBV7-9
d_call: -
j_call: TRBJ2-7
cdr3_aa: CASSSGYAYEQYF
cdr3_nt: TGTGCCAGCAGCTCGGGGTATGCCTACGAGCAGTACTTC

cdr3_length: 14
clone_size: -
v_call: TRBV5-6
d_call: -
j_call: TRBJ2-2
cdr3_aa: CASSLVQNTGELFF
cdr3_nt: TGTGCCAGCAGCCTGGTTCAGAACACCGGGGAGCTGTTTTTT

cdr3_length: 14
clone_size: once
v_call: TRBV7-9
d_call: -
j_call: TRBJ2-7
cdr3_aa: CASSPPASRGEQYF
cdr3_nt: TGTGCCAGCAGCCCCCCGGCGTCACGGGGCGAGCAGTACTTC

cdr3_length: 12
clone_size: -
v_call: TRBV7-9
d_call: -
j_call: TRBJ2-2
cdr3_aa: CAVPRVTGELFF
cdr3_nt: TGTGCCGTACCCCGGGTCACCGGGGAGCTGTTTTTT

cdr3_length: 13
clone_size: -
v_call: TRBV27
d_call: -
j_call: TRBJ1-4
cdr3_aa: CASSPGTNEKLFF
cdr3_nt: TGTGCCAGCAGCCCCGGGACTAATGAAAAACTGTTTTTT

cdr3_length: 15
clone_size: -
v_call: TRBV5-4
d_call: -
j_call: TRBJ1-1
cdr3_aa: CASSLGDFMNTEAFF
cdr3_nt: TGTGCCAGCAGCTTGGGGGACTTTATGAACACTGAAGCTTTCTTT

cdr3_length: 19
clone_size: -
v_call: TRBV19
d_call: TRBD1
j_call: TRBJ1-5
cdr3_aa: CASSFKTWDRGYSNQPQHF
cdr3_nt: TGTGCCAGTAGTTTTAAAACCTGGGACAGGGGTTATAGCAATCAGCCCCAGCATTTT

cdr3_length: 13
clone_size: -
v_call: TRBV29-1
d_call: TRBD2
j_call: TRBJ2-7
cdr3_aa: CSVVGLASYEQYF
cdr3_nt: TGCAGCGTTGTGGGACTAGCCTCCTACGAGCAGTACTTC

cdr3_length: 14
clone_size: -
v_call: TRBV15
d_call: TRBD1
j_call: TRBJ1-1
cdr3_aa: CATSRGQGLTEAFF
cdr3_nt: TGTGCCACCAGCAGAGGACAGGGTCTAACTGAAGCTTTCTTT

cdr3_length: 15
clone_size: -
v_call: TRBV7-6
d_call: -
j_call: TRBJ2-3
cdr3_aa: CASSLTVYRTDTQYF
cdr3_nt: TGTGCCAGCAGCCTGACAGTATACCGCACAGATACGCAGTATTTT